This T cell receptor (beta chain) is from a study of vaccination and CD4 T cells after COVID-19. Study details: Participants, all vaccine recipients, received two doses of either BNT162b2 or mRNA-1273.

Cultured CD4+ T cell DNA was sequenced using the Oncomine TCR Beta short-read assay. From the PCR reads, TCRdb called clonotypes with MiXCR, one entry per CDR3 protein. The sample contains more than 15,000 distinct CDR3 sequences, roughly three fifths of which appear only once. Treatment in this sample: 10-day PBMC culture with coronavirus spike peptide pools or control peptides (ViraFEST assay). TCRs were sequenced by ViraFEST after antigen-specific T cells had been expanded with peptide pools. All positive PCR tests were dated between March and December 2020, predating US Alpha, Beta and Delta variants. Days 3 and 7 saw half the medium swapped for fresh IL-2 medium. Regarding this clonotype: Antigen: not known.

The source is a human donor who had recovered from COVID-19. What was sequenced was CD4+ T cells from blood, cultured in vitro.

CDR3 bases: TGTGCCAGCAGCCCAAGGGGTAACTATGGCTACACCTTC. It encodes CASSPRGNYGYTF. The genes are TRBV7-6 and TRBJ1-2, with a tentative D call TRBD1 (5 bases). Germline lookup yields CDR1 SGHVS and CDR2 FNYEAQ. V was clipped by 5 bases and J by 1 base, with 8 bases between them. The CDR3 has 13 residues.